This T cell receptor (beta chain) was identified in a study of T cell responses to AZD1222 COVID-19 vaccine. Sequenced by immunoSEQ multiplex PCR; TCRdb stores in-frame clones only, minus some. Of 80,000 to 85,000 clones in the sample, 75% to 95% were seen once. Study-level findings and limits: A mostly white British donor set with more females was recruited, and clonal diversity was possibly underestimated. Of spike-specific TCRs, nearly half reportedly target regions left unmutated in variants. No day 14 peak samples; only post-peak repertoires were characterized.

Concerning this clone itself: Its antigen is unidentified.

Pooling covered second doses at about 4 or about 12 weeks. Sample: peripheral blood, taken 28 days after the second AZD1222 dose. This clonotype was sampled from an adult who received the AZD1222 COVID-19 vaccine.

CDR3 sequence reads: CASIRFLYEQYF. The CDR3 nucleotides read TGTGCCAGCATTAGATTTCTCTACGAGCAGTACTTC. The V call is TRBV21-1, the J call TRBJ2-7; the D call TRBD2 from the table was never checked on the DNA. TRBV21-1 is tagged as a pseudogene. The CDR3 runs to 12 residues.